The entry that follows covers one T cell receptor beta chain sequence. The target antigen is unknown. CDR3 length: 14 residues. The ends lost 3 bases at V and 6 bases at J; junction bases unmatched: 2. Per germline, CDR1 SGHTA and CDR2 FQGNSA. This entry belongs to a study of chemoradiotherapy in HPV16-positive cancers. Across the whole study: A couple of HPV16-positive patients' cells yielded candidate HPV-specific clones and common motifs.

The assay was immunoSEQ multiplex PCR, and TCRdb's table has in-frame clones only and misses some. The table records under 35,000 clones, about 91% of them present only once. The study's findings and limits: HPV-specific T cells were functionally defined from only a couple of HPV16-positive patients.

This sequence joins TRBV7-2 and TRBJ2-3; 11 bases match TRBD2. This TCR derives from a human donor with HPV-associated anogenital cancer. This specimen was blood, taken from a patient who underwent chemoradiotherapy. CDR3 nucleotide sequence: TGTGCCAGCAGCTTTAGCGGGGGGGCCGATACGCAGTATTTT. Its protein product is CASSFSGGADTQYF.